A single sample is the source of the 2 T cell receptor beta chains below, sequenced in a study of Graves' ophthalmopathy and Graves' hyperthyroidism. Amplification from RNA transcripts yielded the TCR beta CDR3 regions. An initial RT-PCR round employing HTBI primers preceded a second-round multiplex PCR. Each CDR3 protein is one row after TCRdb ran MiXCR on the multiplex PCR reads. The table includes about 620,000 distinct CDR3 sequences, 20% to 25% detected once. Sequences were obtained from peripheral blood. The receptors were sampled from a woman younger than 30 with stable Graves' hyperthyroidism. Some clones in this sample may be carry-over from other donors' samples.

This clonotype occurred many times. J is TRBJ1-3 and V is TRBV12-3 or TRBV12-4; D is unresolved. The length of the CDR3 is 14 residues. The germline V and J ends were trimmed by 3 bases and 0 bases, with 6 bases remaining between them. CDR3 region: CASSFGYSGNTIYF. The CDR3 bases are TGTGCCAGCAGTTTTGGGTACTCTGGAAACACCATATATTTT.

Ten or more counts support this clonotype. The genes are TRBV6-5 and TRBJ2-7, with 8 bases fitting TRBD1. Looked up from germline, CDR1 is MNHEY and CDR2 is SVGAGI. After removal of 2 bases from V and 4 bases from J, the junction contained 1 base not matched to a gene. The CDR3 has 13 amino acids. The CDR3 bases are TGTGCCAGCAGTTACGACAGGGGTTACGAGCAGTACTTC. Its protein is CASSYDRGYEQYF.